This T cell receptor beta chain derives from a study of technical replicates of blood from a handful of donors. Produced via immunoSEQ multiplex PCR; TCRdb's table is partial and in-frame only. The sample includes roughly 100,000 clones, around 96% of them seen just once. The CDR3 is 12 amino acids. Germline loops: CDR1 ENHRY, CDR2 SYGVKD. Trimming took 10 bases from V and 4 from J, leaving 13 bases between them. This clonotype was sampled from a human donor in good health. Sequences were obtained from T cells isolated from PBMCs. The genes are TRBV10-3 and TRBJ1-2; D not resolved. This CDR3 reads CATPNPGYGYTF. CDR3 DNA sequence: TGTGCCACCCCCAATCCCGGCTATGGCTACACCTTC.